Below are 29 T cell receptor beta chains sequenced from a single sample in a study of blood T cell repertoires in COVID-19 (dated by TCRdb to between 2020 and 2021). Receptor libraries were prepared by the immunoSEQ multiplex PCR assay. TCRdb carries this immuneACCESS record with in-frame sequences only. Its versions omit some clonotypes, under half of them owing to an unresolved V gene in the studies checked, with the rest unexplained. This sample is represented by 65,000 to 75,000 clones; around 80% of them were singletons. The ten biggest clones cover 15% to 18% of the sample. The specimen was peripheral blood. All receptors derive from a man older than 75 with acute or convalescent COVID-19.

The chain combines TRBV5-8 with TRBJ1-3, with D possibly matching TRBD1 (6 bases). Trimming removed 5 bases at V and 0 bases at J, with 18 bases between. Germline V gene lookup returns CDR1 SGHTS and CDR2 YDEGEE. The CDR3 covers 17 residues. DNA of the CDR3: TGTGCCAGCAGTCTGAACCGGGACAACTTCTCTGGAAACACCATATATTTT. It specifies CASSLNRDNFSGNTIYF.

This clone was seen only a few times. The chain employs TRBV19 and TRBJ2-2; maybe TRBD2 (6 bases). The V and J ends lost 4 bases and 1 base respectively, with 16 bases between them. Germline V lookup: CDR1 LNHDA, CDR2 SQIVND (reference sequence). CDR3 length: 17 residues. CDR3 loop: CASSKGGLTGNTGELFF. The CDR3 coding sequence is TGTGCCAGTAGTAAAGGAGGGCTCACAGGGAACACCGGGGAGCTGTTTTTT. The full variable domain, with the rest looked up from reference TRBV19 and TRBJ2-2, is DGGITQSPKYLFRKEGQNVTLSCEQNLNHDAMYWYRQDPGQGLRLIYYSQIVNDFQKGDIAEGYSVSREKKESFPLTVTSAQKNPTAFYLCASSKGGLTGNTGELFFGEGSRLTVL.

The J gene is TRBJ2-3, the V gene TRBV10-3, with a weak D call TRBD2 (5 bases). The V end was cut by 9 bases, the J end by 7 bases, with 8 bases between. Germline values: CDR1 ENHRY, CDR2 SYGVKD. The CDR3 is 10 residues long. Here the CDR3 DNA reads TGTGCCATTGCGGGCAATACGCAGTATTTT. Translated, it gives CAIAGNTQYF.

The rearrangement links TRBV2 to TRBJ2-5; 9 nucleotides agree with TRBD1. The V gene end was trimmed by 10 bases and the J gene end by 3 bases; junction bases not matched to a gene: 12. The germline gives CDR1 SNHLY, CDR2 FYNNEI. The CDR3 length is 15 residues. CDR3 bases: TGTGCCAACTCAAGGAACCGGGACAGGGAAGAGACCCAGTACTTC. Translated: CANSRNRDREETQYF.

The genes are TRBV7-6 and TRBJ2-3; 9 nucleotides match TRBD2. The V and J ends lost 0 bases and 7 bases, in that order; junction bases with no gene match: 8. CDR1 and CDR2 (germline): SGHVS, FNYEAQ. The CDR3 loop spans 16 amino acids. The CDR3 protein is CASSLAGRGGWNTQYF. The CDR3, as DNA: TGTGCCAGCAGCTTAGCAGGGCGGGGGGGCTGGAATACGCAGTATTTT.

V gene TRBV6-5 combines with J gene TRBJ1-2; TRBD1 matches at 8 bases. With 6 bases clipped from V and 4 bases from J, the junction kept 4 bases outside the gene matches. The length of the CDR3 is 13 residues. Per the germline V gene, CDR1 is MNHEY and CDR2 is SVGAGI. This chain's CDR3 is CASSVQGVYGYTF. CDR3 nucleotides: TGTGCCAGCAGCGTACAGGGGGTCTATGGCTACACCTTC.

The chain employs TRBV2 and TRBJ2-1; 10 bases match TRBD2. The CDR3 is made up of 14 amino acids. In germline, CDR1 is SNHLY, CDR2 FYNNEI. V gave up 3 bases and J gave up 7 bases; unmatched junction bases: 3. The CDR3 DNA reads TGTGCCAGCAGTGAGGCTAGCGGGAGTAATGAGCAGTTCTTC. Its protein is CASSEASGSNEQFF. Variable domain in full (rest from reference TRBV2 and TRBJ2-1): EPEVTQTPSHQVTQMGQEVILRCVPISNHLYFYWYRQILGQKVEFLVSFYNNEISEKSEIFDDQFSVERPDGSNFTLKIRSTKLEDSAMYFCASSEASGSNEQFFGPGTRLTVL.

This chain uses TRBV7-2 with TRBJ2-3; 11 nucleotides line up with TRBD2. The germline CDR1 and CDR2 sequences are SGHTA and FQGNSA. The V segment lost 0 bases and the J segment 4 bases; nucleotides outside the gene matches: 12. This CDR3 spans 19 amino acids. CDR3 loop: CASSLAPGLAVLSADTQYF. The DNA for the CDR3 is TGTGCCAGCAGCTTAGCGCCGGGACTAGCGGTTCTTTCGGCAGATACGCAGTATTTT.

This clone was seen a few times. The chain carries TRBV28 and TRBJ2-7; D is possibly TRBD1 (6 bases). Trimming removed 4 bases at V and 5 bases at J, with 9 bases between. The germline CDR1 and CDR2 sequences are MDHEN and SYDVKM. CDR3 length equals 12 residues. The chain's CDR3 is CASSSGVHEQYF. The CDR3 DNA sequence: TGTGCCAGCAGTTCAGGGGTCCACGAGCAGTACTTC. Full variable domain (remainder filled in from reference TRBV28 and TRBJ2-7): DVKVTQSSRYLVKRTGEKVFLECVQDMDHENMFWYRQDPGLGLRLIYFSYDVKMKEKGDIPEGYSVSREKKERFSLILESASTNQTSMYLCASSSGVHEQYFGPGTRLTVT.

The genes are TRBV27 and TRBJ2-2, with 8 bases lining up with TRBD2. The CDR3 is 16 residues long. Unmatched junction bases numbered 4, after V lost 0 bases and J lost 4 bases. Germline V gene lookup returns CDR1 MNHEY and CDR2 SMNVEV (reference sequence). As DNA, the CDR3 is TGTGCCAGCAGTTTATCCCTCGGGGGGGCCACCGGGGAGCTGTTTTTT. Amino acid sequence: CASSLSLGGATGELFF.

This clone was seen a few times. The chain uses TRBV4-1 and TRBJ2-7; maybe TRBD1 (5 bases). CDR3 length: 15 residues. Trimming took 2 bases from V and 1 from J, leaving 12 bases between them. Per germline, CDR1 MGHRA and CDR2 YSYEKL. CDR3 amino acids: CASSQLLTGSYEQYF. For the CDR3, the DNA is TGCGCCAGCAGCCAACTCCTCACAGGTTCCTACGAGCAGTACTTC.

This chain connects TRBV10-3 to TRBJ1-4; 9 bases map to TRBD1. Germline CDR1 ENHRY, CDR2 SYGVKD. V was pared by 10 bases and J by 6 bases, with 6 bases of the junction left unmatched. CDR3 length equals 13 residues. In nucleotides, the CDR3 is TGTGCCAGCAACCGGGACAGGGATGAAAAACTGTTTTTT. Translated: CASNRDRDEKLFF.

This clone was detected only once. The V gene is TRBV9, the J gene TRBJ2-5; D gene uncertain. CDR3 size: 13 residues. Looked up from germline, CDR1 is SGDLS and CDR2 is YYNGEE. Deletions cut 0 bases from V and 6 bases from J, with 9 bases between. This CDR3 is CASSVDIGQTQYF. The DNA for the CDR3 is TGTGCCAGCAGCGTAGATATTGGGCAGACCCAGTACTTC.

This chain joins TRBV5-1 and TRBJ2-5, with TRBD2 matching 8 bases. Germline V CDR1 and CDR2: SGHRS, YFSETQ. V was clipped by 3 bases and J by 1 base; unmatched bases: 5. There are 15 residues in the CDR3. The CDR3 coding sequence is TGCGCCAGCAGCTCCCGTACTAGCGGCCAAGAGACCCAGTACTTC. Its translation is CASSSRTSGQETQYF. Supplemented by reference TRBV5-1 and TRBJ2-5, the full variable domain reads KAGVTQTPRYLIKTRGQQVTLSCSPISGHRSVSWYQQTPGQGLQFLFEYFSETQRNKGNFPGRFSGRQFSNSRSEMNVSTLELGDSALYLCASSSRTSGQETQYFGPGTRLLVL.

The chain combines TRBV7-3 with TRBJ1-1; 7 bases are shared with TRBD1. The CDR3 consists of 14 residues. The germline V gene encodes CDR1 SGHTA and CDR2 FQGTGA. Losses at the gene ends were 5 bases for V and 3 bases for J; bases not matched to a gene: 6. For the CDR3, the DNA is TGTGCCAGCAGCGCACAGGGGTCGGACACTGAAGCTTTCTTT. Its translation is CASSAQGSDTEAFF.

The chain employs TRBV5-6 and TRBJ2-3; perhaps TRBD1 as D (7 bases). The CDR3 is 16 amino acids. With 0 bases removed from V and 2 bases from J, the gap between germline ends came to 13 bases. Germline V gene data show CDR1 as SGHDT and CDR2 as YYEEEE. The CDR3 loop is CASSLGQGGTTDTQYF. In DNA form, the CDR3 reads TGTGCCAGCAGCTTGGGTCAGGGGGGAACCACAGATACGCAGTATTTT.

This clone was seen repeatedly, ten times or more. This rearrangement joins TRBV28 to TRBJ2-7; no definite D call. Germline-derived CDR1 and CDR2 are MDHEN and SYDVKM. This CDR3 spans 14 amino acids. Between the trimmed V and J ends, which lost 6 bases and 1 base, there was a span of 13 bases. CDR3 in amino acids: CASSHNKNSYEQYF. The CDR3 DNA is TGTGCCAGCAGCCACAACAAGAATTCCTACGAGCAGTACTTC.

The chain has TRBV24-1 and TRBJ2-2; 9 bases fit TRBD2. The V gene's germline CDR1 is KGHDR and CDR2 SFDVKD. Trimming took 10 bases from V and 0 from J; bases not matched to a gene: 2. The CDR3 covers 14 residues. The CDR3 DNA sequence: TGTGCCACGCGGGGGGGGGCGAACACCGGGGAGCTGTTTTTT. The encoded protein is CATRGGANTGELFF.

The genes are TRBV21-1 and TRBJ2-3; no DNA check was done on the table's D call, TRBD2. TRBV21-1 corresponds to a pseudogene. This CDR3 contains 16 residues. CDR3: CASNCKTSGRTDTQYF. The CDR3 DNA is TGTGCCAGCAACTGCAAGACTAGCGGGCGAACGGATACGCAGTATTTT.

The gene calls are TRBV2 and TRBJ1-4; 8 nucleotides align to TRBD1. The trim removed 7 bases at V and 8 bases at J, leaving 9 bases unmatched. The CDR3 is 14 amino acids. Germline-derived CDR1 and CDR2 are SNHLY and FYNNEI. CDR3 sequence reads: CASTPTGGGEKLFF. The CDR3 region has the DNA TGTGCCAGCACCCCAACAGGGGGAGGGGAAAAACTGTTTTTT.

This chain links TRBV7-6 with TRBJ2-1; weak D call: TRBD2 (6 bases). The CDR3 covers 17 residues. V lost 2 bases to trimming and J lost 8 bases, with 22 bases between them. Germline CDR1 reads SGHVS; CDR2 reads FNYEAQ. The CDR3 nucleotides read TGTGCCAGCAGCTTATGGGGCCCAAGGGGAGGTACCGATGAGCAGTTCTTC. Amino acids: CASSLWGPRGGTDEQFF.

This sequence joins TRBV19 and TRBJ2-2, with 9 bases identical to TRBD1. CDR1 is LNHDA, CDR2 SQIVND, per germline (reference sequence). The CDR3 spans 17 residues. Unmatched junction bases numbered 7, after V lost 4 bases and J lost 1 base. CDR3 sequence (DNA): TGTGCCAGTAGTAGGACAGGGGAACGGCAGAACACCGGGGAGCTGTTTTTT. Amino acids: CASSRTGERQNTGELFF.

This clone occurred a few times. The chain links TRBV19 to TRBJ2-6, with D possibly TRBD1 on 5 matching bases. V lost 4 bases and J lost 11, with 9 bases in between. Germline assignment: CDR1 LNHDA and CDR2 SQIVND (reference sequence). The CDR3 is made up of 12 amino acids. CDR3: CASSKGIDVLTF. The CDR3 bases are TGTGCCAGTAGTAAGGGGATTGACGTCCTGACTTTC.

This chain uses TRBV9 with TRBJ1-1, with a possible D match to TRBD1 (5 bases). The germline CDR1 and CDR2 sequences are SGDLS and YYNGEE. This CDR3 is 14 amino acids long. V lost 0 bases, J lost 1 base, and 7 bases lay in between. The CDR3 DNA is TGTGCCAGCAGCGTAGTAGGGGCGAACACTGAAGCTTTCTTT. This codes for CASSVVGANTEAFF. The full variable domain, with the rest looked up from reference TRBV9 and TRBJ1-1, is DSGVTQTPKHLITATGQRVTLRCSPRSGDLSVYWYQQSLDQGLQFLIQYYNGEERAKGNILERFSAQQFPDLHSELNLSSLELGDSALYFCASSVVGANTEAFFGQGTRLTVV.

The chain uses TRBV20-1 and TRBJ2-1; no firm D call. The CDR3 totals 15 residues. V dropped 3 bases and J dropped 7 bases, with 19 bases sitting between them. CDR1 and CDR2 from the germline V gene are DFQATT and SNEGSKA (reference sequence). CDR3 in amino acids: CSASSGPDTYNEQFF. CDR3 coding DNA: TGCAGTGCTAGTAGTGGGCCGGATACTTATAATGAGCAGTTCTTC.

The CDR3: CASNPGLAGGELFF. DNA of the CDR3: TGTGCCAGTAACCCGGGACTAGCTGGCGGGGAGCTGTTTTTT. V usage is TRBV19 and J usage is TRBJ2-2; 9 bases map to TRBD2. The CDR3 has 14 amino acids. Germline CDR1 is LNHDA and CDR2 is SQIVND (reference sequence). V shed 7 bases and J 7 bases; nucleotides not matched to a gene: 7.

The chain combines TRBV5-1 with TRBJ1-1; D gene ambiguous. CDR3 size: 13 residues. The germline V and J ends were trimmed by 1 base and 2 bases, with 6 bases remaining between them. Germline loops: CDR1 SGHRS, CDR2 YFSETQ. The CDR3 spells CASSLYTNTEAFF. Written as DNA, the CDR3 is TGCGCCAGCAGCTTGTATACAAACACTGAAGCTTTCTTT.

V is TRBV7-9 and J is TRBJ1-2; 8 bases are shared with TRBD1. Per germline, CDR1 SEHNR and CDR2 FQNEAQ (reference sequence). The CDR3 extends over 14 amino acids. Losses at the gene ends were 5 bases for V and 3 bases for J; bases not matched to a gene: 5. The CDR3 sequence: CASSATGEDYGYTF. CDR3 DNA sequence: TGTGCCAGCAGCGCGACAGGGGAGGACTATGGCTACACCTTC. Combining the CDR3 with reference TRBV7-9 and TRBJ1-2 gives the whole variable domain DTGVSQNPRHKITKRGQNVTFRCDPISEHNRLYWYRQTLGQGPEFLTYFQNEAQLEKSRLLSDRFSAERPKGSFSTLEIQRTEQGDSAMYLCASSATGEDYGYTFGSGTRLTVV.

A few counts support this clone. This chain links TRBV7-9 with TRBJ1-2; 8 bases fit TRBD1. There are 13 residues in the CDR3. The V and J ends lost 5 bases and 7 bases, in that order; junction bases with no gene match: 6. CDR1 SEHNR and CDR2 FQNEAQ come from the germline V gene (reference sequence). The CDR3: CASSARQGLGYTF. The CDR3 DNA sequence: TGTGCCAGCAGCGCCCGACAGGGGCTTGGCTACACCTTC.